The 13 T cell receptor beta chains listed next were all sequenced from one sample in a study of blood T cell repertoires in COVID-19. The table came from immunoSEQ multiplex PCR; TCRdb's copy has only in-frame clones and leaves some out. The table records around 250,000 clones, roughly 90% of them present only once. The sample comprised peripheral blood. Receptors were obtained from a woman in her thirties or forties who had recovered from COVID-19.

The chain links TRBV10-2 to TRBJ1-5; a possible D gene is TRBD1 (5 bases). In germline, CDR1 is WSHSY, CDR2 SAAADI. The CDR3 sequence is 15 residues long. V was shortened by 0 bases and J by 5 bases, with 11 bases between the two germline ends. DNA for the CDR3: TGCGCCAGCAGTGAGTCGCGTTGGGGGGATCAGCCCCAGCATTTT. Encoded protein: CASSESRWGDQPQHF.

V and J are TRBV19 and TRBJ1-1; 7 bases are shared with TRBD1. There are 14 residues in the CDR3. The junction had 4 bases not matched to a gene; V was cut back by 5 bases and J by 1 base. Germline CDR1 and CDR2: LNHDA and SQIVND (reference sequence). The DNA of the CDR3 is TGTGCCAGTAGTCAGAGACAGGGGAACACTGAAGCTTTCTTT. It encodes CASSQRQGNTEAFF.

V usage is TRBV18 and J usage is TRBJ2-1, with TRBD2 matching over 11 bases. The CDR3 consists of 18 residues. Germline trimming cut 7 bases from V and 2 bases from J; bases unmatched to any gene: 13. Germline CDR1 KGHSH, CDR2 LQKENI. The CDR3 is CASFARLAGGTPYNEQFF. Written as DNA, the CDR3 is TGTGCCAGCTTCGCCAGGCTAGCGGGAGGAACCCCCTACAATGAGCAGTTCTTC.

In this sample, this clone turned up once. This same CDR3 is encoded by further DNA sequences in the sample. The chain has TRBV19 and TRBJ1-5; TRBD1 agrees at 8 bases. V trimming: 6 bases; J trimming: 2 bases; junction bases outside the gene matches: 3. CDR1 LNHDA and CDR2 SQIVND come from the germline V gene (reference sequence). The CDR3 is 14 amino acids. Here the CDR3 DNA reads TGTGCCAGTAGCGGACAGGGTGGCAATCAGCCCCAGCATTTT. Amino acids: CASSGQGGNQPQHF.

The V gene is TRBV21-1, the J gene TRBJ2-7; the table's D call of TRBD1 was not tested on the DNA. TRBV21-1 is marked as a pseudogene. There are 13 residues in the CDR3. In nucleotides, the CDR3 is TGTGCCGGATCGGACAGGAGCTCCTACGAGCAGTACTTC. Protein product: CAGSDRSSYEQYF.

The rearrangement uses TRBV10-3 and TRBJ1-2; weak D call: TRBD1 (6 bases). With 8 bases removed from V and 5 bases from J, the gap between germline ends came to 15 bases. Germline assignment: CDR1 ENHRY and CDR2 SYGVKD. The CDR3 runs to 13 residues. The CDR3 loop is CAIAAQGEYGYTF. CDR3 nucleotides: TGTGCCATCGCAGCACAGGGAGAGTATGGCTACACCTTC.

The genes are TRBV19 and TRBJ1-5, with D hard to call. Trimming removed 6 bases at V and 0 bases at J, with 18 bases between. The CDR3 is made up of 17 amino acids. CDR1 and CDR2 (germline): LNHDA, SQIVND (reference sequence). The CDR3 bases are TGTGCCAGTAGCAGAAGTGGACTTAGCCTTAGCAATCAGCCCCAGCATTTT. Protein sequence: CASSRSGLSLSNQPQHF.

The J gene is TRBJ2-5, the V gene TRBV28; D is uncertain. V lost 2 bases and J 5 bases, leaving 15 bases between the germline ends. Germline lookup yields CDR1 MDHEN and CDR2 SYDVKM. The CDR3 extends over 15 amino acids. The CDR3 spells CASSLLGLALETQYF. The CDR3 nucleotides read TGTGCCAGCAGTTTACTAGGCCTGGCGCTGGAGACCCAGTACTTC.

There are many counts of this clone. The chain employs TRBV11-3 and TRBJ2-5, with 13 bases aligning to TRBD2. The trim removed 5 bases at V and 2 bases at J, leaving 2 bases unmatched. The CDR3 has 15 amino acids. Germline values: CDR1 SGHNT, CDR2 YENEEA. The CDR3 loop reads CASSRTSGRQETQYF. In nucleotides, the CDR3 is TGTGCCAGCAGCCGGACTAGCGGGAGACAAGAGACCCAGTACTTC.

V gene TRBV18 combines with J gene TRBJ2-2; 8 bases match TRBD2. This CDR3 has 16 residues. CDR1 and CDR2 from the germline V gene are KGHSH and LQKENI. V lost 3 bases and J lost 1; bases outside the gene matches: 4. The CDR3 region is CASSPASGLNTGELFF. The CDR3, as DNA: TGTGCCAGCTCACCGGCTAGCGGGCTGAACACCGGGGAGCTGTTTTTT.

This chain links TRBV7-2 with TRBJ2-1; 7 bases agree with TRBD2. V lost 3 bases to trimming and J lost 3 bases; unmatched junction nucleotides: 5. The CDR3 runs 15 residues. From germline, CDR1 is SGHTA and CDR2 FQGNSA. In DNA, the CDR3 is TGTGCCAGCAGCTTTTCCCTAGCGGTCTACAATGAGCAGTTCTTC. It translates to CASSFSLAVYNEQFF. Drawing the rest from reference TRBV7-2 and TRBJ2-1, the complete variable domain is GAGVSQSPSNKVTEKGKDVELRCDPISGHTALYWYRQSLGQGLEFLIYFQGNSAPDKSGLPSDRFSAERTGGSVSTLTIQRTQQEDSAVYLCASSFSLAVYNEQFFGPGTRLTVL.

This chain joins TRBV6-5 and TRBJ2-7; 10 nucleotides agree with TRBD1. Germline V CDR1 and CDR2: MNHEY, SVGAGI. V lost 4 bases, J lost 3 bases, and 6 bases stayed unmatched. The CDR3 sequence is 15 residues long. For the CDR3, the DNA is TGTGCCAGCAGTTCCGGGACAGGGGATCGCTACGAGCAGTACTTC. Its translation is CASSSGTGDRYEQYF.

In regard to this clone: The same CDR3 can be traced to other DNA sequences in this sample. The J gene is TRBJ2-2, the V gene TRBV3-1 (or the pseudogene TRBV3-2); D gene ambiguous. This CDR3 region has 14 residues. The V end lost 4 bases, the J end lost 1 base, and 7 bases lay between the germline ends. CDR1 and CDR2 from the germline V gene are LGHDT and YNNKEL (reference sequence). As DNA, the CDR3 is TGTGCCAGCAGCCCATCCGGGAACACCGGGGAGCTGTTTTTT. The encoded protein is CASSPSGNTGELFF.